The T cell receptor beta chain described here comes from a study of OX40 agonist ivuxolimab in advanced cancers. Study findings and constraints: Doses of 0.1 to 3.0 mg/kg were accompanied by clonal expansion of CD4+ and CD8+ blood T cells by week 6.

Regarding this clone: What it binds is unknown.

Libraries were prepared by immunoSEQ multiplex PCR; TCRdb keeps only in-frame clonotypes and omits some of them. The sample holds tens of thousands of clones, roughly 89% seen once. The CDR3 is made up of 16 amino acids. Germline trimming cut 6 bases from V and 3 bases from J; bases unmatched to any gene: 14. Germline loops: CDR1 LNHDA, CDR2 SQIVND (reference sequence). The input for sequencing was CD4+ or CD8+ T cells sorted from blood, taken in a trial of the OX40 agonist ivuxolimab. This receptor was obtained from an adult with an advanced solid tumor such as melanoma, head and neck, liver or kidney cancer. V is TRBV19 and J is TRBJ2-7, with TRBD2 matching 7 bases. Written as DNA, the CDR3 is TGTGCCAGTAGCCCCGTCGCGGGGAGGGCCGGCTACGAGCAGTACTTC. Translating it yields CASSPVAGRAGYEQYF.